This is a list of T cell receptor beta chains from one sample in a study of human T cells and chemical hapten exposure. MiXCR, run by TCRdb on the RACE reads, gives a single entry per CDR3 protein. The data contain fewer than 500,000 distinct CDR3 sequences, roughly 4.8% of them singletons. The material was whole blood, obtained in connection with sensitization to the hapten diphenylcyclopropenone (DPC). The origin of the receptors is a woman between 45 and 60 years old with alopecia areata. Some clones in this sample may be carry-over from other donors' samples. CDR3s include the opening cysteine and the closing phenylalanine or tryptophan. The order of the fields is CDR3 DNA, CDR3 protein, J gene, D gene, clone size, V gene. D genes are given only for firm matches. A row's size may be missing; if present it is once, few, many or a size class.

TGTGCCAGCAGCCCACCGACAGGAGTGAACACTGAAGCTTTCTTT | CASSPPTGVNTEAFF | TRBJ1-1 | - | few | TRBV5-4
TGTGCCAGCAGTGGGCCCGCATCCTCTGGGGCCAACGTCCTGACTTTC | CASSGPASSGANVLTF | TRBJ2-6 | - | - | TRBV25-1
TGTGCCAGCAGTGGTGGACAGGGAGGAGGAGATACGCAGTATTTT | CASSGGQGGGDTQYF | TRBJ2-3 | TRBD1 | many | TRBV2
TGTGCCAGCAGCCAAGATCTGGTAGCGCGGAATGAGCAGTTCTTC | CASSQDLVARNEQFF | TRBJ2-1 | - | few | TRBV4-2
TGCAGCGTTGAACGGGGAACGGATACGCAGTATTTT | CSVERGTDTQYF | TRBJ2-3 | - | many | TRBV29-1
TGCAGTGCTAAGAAACAGGGGGTTTTAACAGATACGCAGTATTTT | CSAKKQGVLTDTQYF | TRBJ2-3 | TRBD1 | - | TRBV20-1
TGCAGCGTCACTAGCGGCCAAGAGACCCAGTACTTC | CSVTSGQETQYF | TRBJ2-5 | TRBD2 | - | TRBV29-1
TGTGCCAGCAGCCCCCAAGGGGACAGTGTAACAGATACGCAGTATTTT | CASSPQGDSVTDTQYF | TRBJ2-3 | TRBD1 | many | TRBV4-2
TGTGCCAGCAGTTCCGGACCGAGCTATTCACCCCTCCACTTT | CASSSGPSYSPLHF | TRBJ1-6 | - | many | TRBV3-1
TGTGCCAGCAGTTTAACCCAGGCAGACTACGAGCAGTACTTC | CASSLTQADYEQYF | TRBJ2-7 | - | - | TRBV12-3/TRBV12-4
TGTGCCAGCAGCTTGGGCGTCCATGAGCAGTTCTTC | CASSLGVHEQFF | TRBJ2-1 | - | few | TRBV11-2
TGTGCCAGCAGTTCCAGACTCGGGCGGACAGATACGCAGTATTTT | CASSSRLGRTDTQYF | TRBJ2-3 | - | many | TRBV6-1
TGTGCCAGCAGCCAGGGGACAGGGGCTAGGACACCCCTCCACTTT | CASSQGTGARTPLHF | TRBJ1-6 | TRBD1 | many | TRBV14
TGTGCCAGCAATCCCGAGGGGATTCCCTACGAGCAGTACTTC | CASNPEGIPYEQYF | TRBJ2-7 | - | few | TRBV6-6
TGTGCCAGCAGCACCGGACTAGCCGGAGGAGGGTACGAGCAGTACTTC | CASSTGLAGGGYEQYF | TRBJ2-7 | TRBD2 | many | TRBV11-2
TGTGCCAGCAGCCCTAGCGGCCTTCCAGACACCGGGGAGCTGTTTTTT | CASSPSGLPDTGELFF | TRBJ2-2 | TRBD2 | few | TRBV7-9
TGTGCCAGCAGCTTAGTAGGAACAGGTCGCACAGATACGCAGTATTTT | CASSLVGTGRTDTQYF | TRBJ2-3 | - | few | TRBV7-8
TGCAGTGCTGGCAACAGCGGGCTTAGCACAGATACGCAGTATTTT | CSAGNSGLSTDTQYF | TRBJ2-3 | - | few | TRBV20-1
TGCAGTGCCGGACAGGGTGGAAGATACGAGCAGTACTTC | CSAGQGGRYEQYF | TRBJ2-7 | TRBD1 | - | TRBV20-1
TGTGCCAGCAGTCCTATTGGGGCTGGCTACACCTTC | CASSPIGAGYTF | TRBJ1-2 | - | many | TRBV28
TGTGCCAGCAGCTTATATGGCGCGTTGGCCGGGGAGCTGTTTTTT | CASSLYGALAGELFF | TRBJ2-2 | - | many | TRBV7-6
TGTGCCAGCAGCCCTGGGGACAGATCGGGCACTGAAGCTTTCTTT | CASSPGDRSGTEAFF | TRBJ1-1 | TRBD1 | - | TRBV7-2
TGTGCCAGCAGCGTAGCAGGCGCAACTAATGAAAAACTGTTTTTT | CASSVAGATNEKLFF | TRBJ1-4 | - | few | TRBV9
TGTGCCAGCAGTTTGGCGGCGCTGGGGGGTCAGCCCCAGCATTTT | CASSLAALGGQPQHF | TRBJ1-5 | - | many | TRBV6-2/TRBV6-3
TGTGCCAGCAGGCGGGGGCCTGGCACAGATACGCAGTATTTT | CASRRGPGTDTQYF | TRBJ2-3 | - | few | TRBV25-1
TGTGCCAGCAGTGGGGGGAGCTCCTACGAGCAGTACTTC | CASSGGSSYEQYF | TRBJ2-7 | - | few | TRBV6-6
TGTGCCAGCACCACCGACAGGGAGTGGGAGCAGTACTTC | CASTTDREWEQYF | TRBJ2-7 | TRBD1 | few | TRBV5-6
TGTGCCAGCAGCCAATCCAGGGCTCCCGGGAGGGCTAGCACAGATACGCAGTATTTT | CASSQSRAPGRASTDTQYF | TRBJ2-3 | TRBD2 | many | TRBV3-1
TGTGCCAGCAGCTCAGACGACAGGCACCTCTACGAGCAGTACTTC | CASSSDDRHLYEQYF | TRBJ2-7 | - | few | TRBV2
TGTGCCAGCAGTGGAGGTGATGAGCAGTTCTTC | CASSGGDEQFF | TRBJ2-1 | - | many | TRBV28
TGCAGTGCTAGAGGGGTACCCTCGAACACTGAAGCTTTCTTT | CSARGVPSNTEAFF | TRBJ1-1 | - | few | TRBV20-1
TGCAGTGCCGGGGATTATGGGGGACCCACTGAAGCTTTCTTT | CSAGDYGGPTEAFF | TRBJ1-1 | - | many | TRBV20-1
TGTGCCAGCAGGACCGGGGCCAGCGCCTACGAGCAGTACTTC | CASRTGASAYEQYF | TRBJ2-7 | - | few | TRBV28
TGTGCCAGCAGCCAAGAAGGTAGTGCGCCAGATACGCAGTATTTT | CASSQEGSAPDTQYF | TRBJ2-3 | - | - | TRBV4-2
TGTGCCAGCAGGTCTTTCGCCGGGGAGCTGTTTTTT | CASRSFAGELFF | TRBJ2-2 | - | many | TRBV7-9
TGTGCCAGCAGTGGGACGGCGGGGGAAGCTTTCTTT | CASSGTAGEAFF | TRBJ1-1 | - | many | TRBV28
TGCAGCGTTGTTTCCACCGGGGAGCTGTTTTTT | CSVVSTGELFF | TRBJ2-2 | - | few | TRBV29-1
TGCGCCAGCAGCAACGACGGCCGGGGTGAGCAGTTCTTC | CASSNDGRGEQFF | TRBJ2-1 | - | many | TRBV5-1
TGTGCTAGTGGTTTGTTTGACAGAGAATTCTATGGCTACACCTTC | CASGLFDREFYGYTF | TRBJ1-2 | - | many | TRBV12-5
TGCGCCAGCAGCCAAGACGCAGGGAAGGATACGCAGTATTTT | CASSQDAGKDTQYF | TRBJ2-3 | - | few | TRBV5-1
TGTGCCAGCAGCTTGCCCAGACAGGGAGGTGAGCAGTTCTTC | CASSLPRQGGEQFF | TRBJ2-1 | - | many | TRBV5-6
TGCAGTGCTCCAAGACGGACAGGGAGGACAGAGACCCAGTACTTC | CSAPRRTGRTETQYF | TRBJ2-5 | TRBD1 | many | TRBV20-1
TGCAGCGTTGTCCTATCCTTAGGGACAGATACGCAGTATTTT | CSVVLSLGTDTQYF | TRBJ2-3 | - | - | TRBV29-1
TGTGCCAGCAGCGCGTCCCCCGGGGAGCTGTTTTTT | CASSASPGELFF | TRBJ2-2 | - | - | TRBV9
TGTGCCAGCAGTTACGGGCAGGGGGACCTAGGGCCCCAGCATTTT | CASSYGQGDLGPQHF | TRBJ1-5 | TRBD1 | - | TRBV6-5
TGTGCCAGCAGTTCCCGACTCGGGGGTTACAATGAGCAGTTCTTC | CASSSRLGGYNEQFF | TRBJ2-1 | - | - | TRBV11-3
TGCAGCGTTTTAGTTACAGAGACCCAGTACTTC | CSVLVTETQYF | TRBJ2-5 | - | many | TRBV29-1